This T cell receptor beta chain was found in a study of monozygotic twins with inflammatory bowel disease. During cDNA synthesis, UMIs that each contained a 6-nucleotide sample barcode were added by means of template switching. TCRdb reprocessed the 5' RACE reads, with one entry per CDR3 protein and no DNA. The listing contains 420,000 or so distinct CDR3 sequences. The study, taken as a whole, reports: Against healthy co-twins, IBD patients had lower TCRbeta diversity (measured by inverse Simpson).

Germline-derived CDR1 and CDR2 are KGHSH and LQKENI. The CDR3 has 17 amino acids. Concerning this clonotype itself: Its antigen is unidentified.

This receptor was obtained from a human donor with ulcerative colitis or Crohn's disease, or a healthy co-twin of an affected twin (not recorded which). V is TRBV18 and J is TRBJ1-2. Input material: blood. CDR3 sequence: CASSPTSQGRANYGYTF.